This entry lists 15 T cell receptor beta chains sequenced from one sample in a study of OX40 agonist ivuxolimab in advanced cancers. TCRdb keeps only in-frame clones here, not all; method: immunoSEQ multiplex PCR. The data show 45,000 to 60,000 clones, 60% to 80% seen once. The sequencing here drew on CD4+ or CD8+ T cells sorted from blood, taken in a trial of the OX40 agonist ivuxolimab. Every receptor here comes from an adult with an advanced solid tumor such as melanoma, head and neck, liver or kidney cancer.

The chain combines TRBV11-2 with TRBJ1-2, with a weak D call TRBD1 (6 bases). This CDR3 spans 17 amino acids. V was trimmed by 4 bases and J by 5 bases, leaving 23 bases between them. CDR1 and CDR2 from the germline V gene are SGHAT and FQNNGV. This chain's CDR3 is CASSSDAGTPSRYGYTF. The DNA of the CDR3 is TGTGCCAGCAGCTCCGATGCCGGGACACCCTCCCGGTATGGCTACACCTTC.

CDR3 sequence reads: CASSLVTSSNYGYTF. CDR3 nucleotides: TGCGCCAGCAGCTTGGTTACCAGCTCTAACTATGGCTACACCTTC. This sequence joins TRBV5-1 and TRBJ1-2; D gene ambiguous. Germline V CDR1 and CDR2: SGHRS, YFSETQ. The CDR3 runs 15 residues. Trimming pared 0 bases from V and 0 bases from J, leaving 9 bases between. Full variable domain (missing parts from reference TRBV5-1 and TRBJ1-2): KAGVTQTPRYLIKTRGQQVTLSCSPISGHRSVSWYQQTPGQGLQFLFEYFSETQRNKGNFPGRFSGRQFSNSRSEMNVSTLELGDSALYLCASSLVTSSNYGYTFGSGTRLTVV.

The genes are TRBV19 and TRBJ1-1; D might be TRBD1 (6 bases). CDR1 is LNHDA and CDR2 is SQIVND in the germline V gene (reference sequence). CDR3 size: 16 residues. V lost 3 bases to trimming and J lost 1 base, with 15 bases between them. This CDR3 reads CASSIYRERANTEAFF. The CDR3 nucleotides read TGTGCCAGTAGTATTTACAGGGAGCGAGCGAACACTGAAGCTTTCTTT. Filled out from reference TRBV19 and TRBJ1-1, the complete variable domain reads DGGITQSPKYLFRKEGQNVTLSCEQNLNHDAMYWYRQDPGQGLRLIYYSQIVNDFQKGDIAEGYSVSREKKESFPLTVTSAQKNPTAFYLCASSIYRERANTEAFFGQGTRLTVV.

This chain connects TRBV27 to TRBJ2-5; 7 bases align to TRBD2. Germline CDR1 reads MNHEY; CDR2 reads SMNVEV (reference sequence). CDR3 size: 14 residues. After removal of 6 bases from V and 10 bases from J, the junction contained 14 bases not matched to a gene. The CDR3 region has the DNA TGTGCCAGCAGGGCCCTAGGCGGGAGCTCATTCCAGTACTTC. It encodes CASRALGGSSFQYF.

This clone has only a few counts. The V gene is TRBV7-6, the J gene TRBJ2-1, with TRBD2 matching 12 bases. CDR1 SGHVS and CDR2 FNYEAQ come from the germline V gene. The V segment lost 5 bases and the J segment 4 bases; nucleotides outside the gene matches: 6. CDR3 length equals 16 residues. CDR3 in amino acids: CASSPGTSGLYNEQFF. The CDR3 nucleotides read TGTGCCAGCAGCCCGGGGACTAGCGGGCTATACAATGAGCAGTTCTTC.

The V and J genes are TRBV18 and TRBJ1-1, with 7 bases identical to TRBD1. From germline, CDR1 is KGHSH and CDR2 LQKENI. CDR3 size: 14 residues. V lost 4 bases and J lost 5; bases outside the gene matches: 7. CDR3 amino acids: CASSRGGWGTEAFF. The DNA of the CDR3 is TGTGCCAGCTCACGAGGGGGCTGGGGGACTGAAGCTTTCTTT.

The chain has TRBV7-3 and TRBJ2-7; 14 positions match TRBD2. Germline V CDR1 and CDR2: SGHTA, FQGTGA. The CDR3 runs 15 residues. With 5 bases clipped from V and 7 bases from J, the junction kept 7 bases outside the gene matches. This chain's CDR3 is CASSPGGLAGDEQYF. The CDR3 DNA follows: TGTGCCAGCAGCCCCGGGGGACTAGCGGGGGATGAGCAGTACTTC.

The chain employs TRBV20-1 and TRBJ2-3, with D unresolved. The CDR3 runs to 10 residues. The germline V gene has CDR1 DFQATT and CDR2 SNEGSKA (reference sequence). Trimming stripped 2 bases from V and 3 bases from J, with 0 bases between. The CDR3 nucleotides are TGCAGTGCTAGAACAGATACGCAGTATTTT. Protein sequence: CSARTDTQYF.

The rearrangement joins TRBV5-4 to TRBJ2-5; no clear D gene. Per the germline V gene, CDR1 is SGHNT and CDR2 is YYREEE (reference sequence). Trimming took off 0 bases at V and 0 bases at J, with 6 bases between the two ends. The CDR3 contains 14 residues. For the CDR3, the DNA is TGTGCCAGCAGCTTGGCTACCAACCAAGAGACCCAGTACTTC. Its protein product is CASSLATNQETQYF.

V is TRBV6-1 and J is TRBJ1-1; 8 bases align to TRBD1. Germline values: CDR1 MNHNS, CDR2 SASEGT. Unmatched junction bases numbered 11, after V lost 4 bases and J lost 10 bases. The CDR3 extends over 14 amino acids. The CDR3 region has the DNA TGTGCCAGCAGTGTCTCGGGACAGGCCCTAAGAGCTTTCTTT. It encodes CASSVSGQALRAFF.

The CDR3 nucleotides read TGTGCCAGCAGTCCCGGGACAGGGAGTTACCAGCCCCAGCATTTT. Translated: CASSPGTGSYQPQHF. The gene calls are TRBV2 and TRBJ1-5; 9 nucleotides match TRBD1. V gave up 5 bases and J gave up 7 bases; unmatched junction bases: 9. The CDR3 spans 15 residues. From germline, CDR1 is SNHLY and CDR2 FYNNEI.

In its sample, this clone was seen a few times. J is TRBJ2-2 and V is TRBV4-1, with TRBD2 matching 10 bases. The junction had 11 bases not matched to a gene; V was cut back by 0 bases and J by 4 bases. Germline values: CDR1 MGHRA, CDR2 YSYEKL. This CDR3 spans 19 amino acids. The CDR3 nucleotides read TGCGCCAGCAGCCAAGATAGTCTAGCGGGAGTCCGTGGCACCGGGGAGCTGTTTTTT. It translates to CASSQDSLAGVRGTGELFF.

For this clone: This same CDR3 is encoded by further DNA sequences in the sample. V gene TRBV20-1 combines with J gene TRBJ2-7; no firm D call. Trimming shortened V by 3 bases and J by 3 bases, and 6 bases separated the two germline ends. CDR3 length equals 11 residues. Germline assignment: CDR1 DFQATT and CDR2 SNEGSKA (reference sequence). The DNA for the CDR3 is TGCAGTGCTAGTTTGGACTACGAGCAGTACTTC. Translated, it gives CSASLDYEQYF.

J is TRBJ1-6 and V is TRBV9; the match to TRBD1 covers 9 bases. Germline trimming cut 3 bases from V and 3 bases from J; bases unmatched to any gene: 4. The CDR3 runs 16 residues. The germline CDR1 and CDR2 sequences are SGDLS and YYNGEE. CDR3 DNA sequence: TGTGCCAGCAGCGAGGACAGGGGATACTATAATTCACCCCTCCACTTT. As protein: CASSEDRGYYNSPLHF.

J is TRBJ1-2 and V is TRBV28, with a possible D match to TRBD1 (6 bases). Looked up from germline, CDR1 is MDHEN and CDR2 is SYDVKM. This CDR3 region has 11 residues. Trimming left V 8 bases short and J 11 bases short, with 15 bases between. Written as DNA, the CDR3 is TGTGCCAGCCTGGGGGCAGGGCGGTACACCTTC. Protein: CASLGAGRYTF.